These 20 T cell receptor beta chains were all obtained from the same sample, sequenced in a study of T-cell reconstitution after alpha-beta-depleted transplantation in children. Construction of the TCRbeta library involved unique molecular identifiers. TCRdb used MiXCR to reprocess the PCR reads, holding one entry per CDR3 protein. Among 440,000 or so distinct CDR3 sequences listed, 43% were seen once. Here the sequenced sample was PBMCs, taken before TCRalphabeta/CD19-depleted stem cell transplant. These receptors all come from a girl aged 2 to 10 with aplastic anemia, due to receive a stem cell transplant.

This clonotype was observed once. The V call is TRBV12-3 or TRBV12-4, the J call TRBJ1-6; D might be TRBD1 (5 bases). The CDR3 is made up of 15 amino acids. Trimming took off 5 bases at V and 10 bases at J, with 18 bases between the two ends. The CDR3 bases are TGTGCCAGCAGTCCTGGTGAGCAGGGAAGATCACCCCTCCACTTT. Translation: CASSPGEQGRSPLHF.

The gene calls are TRBV20-1 and TRBJ2-1; 9 bases agree with TRBD2. CDR1 DFQATT and CDR2 SNEGSKA come from the germline V gene (reference sequence). The CDR3 loop spans 17 amino acids. V lost 0 bases to trimming and J lost 8 bases; unmatched junction nucleotides: 14. The DNA of the CDR3 is TGCAGTGCTAGAGATATTGCGGGAGGGCCGGTCAGCGATGAGCAGTTCTTC. Translating gives CSARDIAGGPVSDEQFF.

The chain uses TRBV7-9 and TRBJ2-3; 13 bases are shared with TRBD2. This CDR3 has 15 residues. Germline V gene data show CDR1 as SEHNR and CDR2 as FQNEAQ (reference sequence). The trim removed 6 bases at V and 4 bases at J, leaving 4 bases unmatched. DNA for the CDR3: TGTGCCAGCAGTCGGACTAGCGGGAGACCAGATACGCAGTATTTT. Translation gives CASSRTSGRPDTQYF.

Only a few counts were recorded for this clonotype. V and J are TRBV6-5 and TRBJ2-7, with 10 bases lining up with TRBD1. CDR1 is MNHEY, CDR2 SVGAGI, per germline. This CDR3 spans 12 amino acids. V was clipped by 9 bases and J by 4 bases; unmatched bases: 3. The CDR3 spells CASGDRGYEQYF. The CDR3 region has the DNA TGTGCCAGTGGGGACAGGGGTTACGAGCAGTACTTC.

The J gene is TRBJ1-4, the V gene TRBV15; D remains ambiguous. This CDR3 contains 16 residues. The V gene's germline CDR1 is LNHNV and CDR2 YYDKDF (reference sequence). Trimming pared 1 base from V and 3 bases from J, leaving 12 bases between. CDR3 in DNA: TGTGCCACCAGCAGAGGGGCACTCTCGGCTAATGAAAAACTGTTTTTT. It yields the protein CATSRGALSANEKLFF.

Only a few counts were recorded for this clonotype. The rearrangement links TRBV28 to TRBJ2-5; 7 bases line up with TRBD1. This CDR3 region has 14 residues. The germline V gene has CDR1 MDHEN and CDR2 SYDVKM. The J segment lost 4 bases and the V segment lost 6 bases, leaving 8 bases of the junction unmatched. CDR3: CASSLTGLRETQYF. The DNA of the CDR3 is TGTGCCAGCAGCCTGACAGGGCTCCGAGAGACCCAGTACTTC.

The chain uses TRBV2 and TRBJ1-5; D remains unclear. The CDR3 contains 15 residues. Germline lookup yields CDR1 SNHLY and CDR2 FYNNEI. V lost 2 bases and J lost 6, with 14 bases in between. The CDR3 coding sequence is TGTGCCAGCAGTGAAATGGTAGGGCCCTCTCAGCCCCAGCATTTT. Protein sequence: CASSEMVGPSQPQHF.

With regard to this clonotype: An end of the junction differs from the germline gene, which may be a read error. The V gene is TRBV5-5, the J gene TRBJ2-7; D unresolved. CDR3 length equals 18 residues. The germline V gene encodes CDR1 SGHKS and CDR2 YYEKEE (reference sequence). In DNA, the CDR3 is TGTGCCAGCAGCTTGGAGGGATCCTGGGCGACCTACCCTTACGAACAGTACTTC. It translates to CASSLEGSWATYPYEQYF.

This clonotype has only a few counts. The rearrangement joins TRBV6-1 to TRBJ2-3, with 13 bases identical to TRBD2. V was pared by 7 bases and J by 5 bases, with 15 bases of the junction left unmatched. Germline assignment: CDR1 MNHNS and CDR2 SASEGT. This CDR3 comprises 18 residues. CDR3 loop: CASIPYLGLAGDGDTQYF. CDR3 nucleotides: TGTGCCAGCATACCTTACCTAGGACTAGCGGGAGATGGAGATACGCAGTATTTT.

This clonotype was counted ten times or more. The gene calls are TRBV12-3 or TRBV12-4 and TRBJ2-6; D could derive from TRBD1 or TRBD2 (6 bases each). This CDR3 has 18 amino acids. The V gene lost 1 base and the J gene lost 0 bases, with 13 bases spanning the gap. The CDR3 coding sequence is TGTGCCAGCAGTTTAGTCGCACAGGGACTCTCTGGGGCCAACGTCCTGACTTTC. It is translated as CASSLVAQGLSGANVLTF.

In this sample, this clonotype turned up once. V and J are TRBV15 and TRBJ1-2; the D is unclear. Germline CDR1 LNHNV, CDR2 YYDKDF (reference sequence). Between the trimmed V and J ends, which lost 0 bases and 7 bases, there was a span of 12 bases. The CDR3 loop spans 14 amino acids. DNA for the CDR3: TGTGCCACCAGCAGAGATACGAGTTTCTCTGGCTACACCTTC. Translating gives CATSRDTSFSGYTF.

J is TRBJ2-7 and V is TRBV5-1; possible D gene TRBD2, 5 bases. V lost 2 bases and J lost 4, with 16 bases in between. CDR1 SGHRS and CDR2 YFSETQ come from the germline V gene. This CDR3 is 15 amino acids long. The CDR3 DNA sequence: TGCGCCAGCAGCTTCCGCGACCGGGGTTGGTACGAGCAGTACTTC. Translating gives CASSFRDRGWYEQYF.

The chain couples TRBV27 to TRBJ2-6; a weak D match, TRBD2 (6 bases). The CDR3 contains 20 residues. Germline V gives CDR1 MNHEY, CDR2 SMNVEV (reference sequence). Between the trimmed V and J ends, which lost 4 bases and 0 bases, there was a span of 22 bases. CDR3 sequence reads: CASSYPRGARPYSGANVLTF. In DNA form, the CDR3 reads TGTGCCAGCAGTTATCCCCGCGGGGCACGACCCTACTCTGGGGCCAACGTCCTGACTTTC. Complete variable domain (other parts from reference TRBV27 and TRBJ2-6): EAQVTQNPRYLITVTGKKLTVTCSQNMNHEYMSWYRQDPGLGLRQIYYSMNVEVTDKGDVPEGYKVSRKEKRNFPLILESPSPNQTSLYFCASSYPRGARPYSGANVLTFGAGSRLTVL.

The chain joins TRBV7-6 to TRBJ2-1; 11 positions match TRBD2. J lost 6 bases, V lost 5 bases, and 9 bases had no gene match. Germline CDR1 reads SGHVS; CDR2 reads FNYEAQ. There are 16 residues in the CDR3. The CDR3, as DNA: TGTGCCAGCAGCCCTACTAGCGGGAGCTATGGCAATGAGCAGTTCTTC. Translation gives CASSPTSGSYGNEQFF.

The CDR3 loop reads CASSYGPLADNEQFF. The DNA for the CDR3 is TGTGCCAGCAGTTACGGCCCGCTAGCGGACAATGAGCAGTTCTTC. The V call is TRBV6-5, the J call TRBJ2-1, with 7 bases fitting TRBD2. Germline CDR1 MNHEY, CDR2 SVGAGI. CDR3 length: 15 residues. Germline trimming cut 2 bases from V and 5 bases from J; bases unmatched to any gene: 6.

The rearrangement links TRBV29-1 to TRBJ2-2; 9 bases align to TRBD1. Trimming at V came to 7 bases and at J to 5 bases, leaving 8 bases not matched to a gene. Germline values: CDR1 SQVTM, CDR2 ANQGSEA. CDR3 size: 14 residues. CDR3 DNA sequence: TGCAGCGCCCGGACAGGGGAAGGGACCGGGGAGCTGTTTTTT. As protein: CSARTGEGTGELFF.

This clonotype was seen a few times. The rearrangement links TRBV27 to TRBJ2-7; 7 bases match TRBD1. This CDR3 contains 15 residues. V was clipped by 6 bases and J by 3 bases; unmatched bases: 11. In germline, CDR1 is MNHEY, CDR2 SMNVEV (reference sequence). In DNA form, the CDR3 reads TGTGCCAGCAGATATAAGCCGGGACAGCTCTACGAGCAGTACTTC. This translates into CASRYKPGQLYEQYF.

The rearrangement links TRBV20-1 to TRBJ1-2; D not resolved. V lost 3 bases to trimming and J lost 5 bases, with 4 bases between them. This CDR3 has 10 residues. Per the germline V gene, CDR1 is DFQATT and CDR2 is SNEGSKA (reference sequence). CDR3 coding DNA: TGCAGTGCTAGTTCTTATGGCTACACCTTC. Encoded protein: CSASSYGYTF.

V and J are TRBV11-2 and TRBJ2-5, with 8 bases fitting TRBD2. The trim removed 0 bases at V and 3 bases at J, leaving 12 bases unmatched. CDR1 and CDR2 (germline): SGHAT, FQNNGV. The CDR3 spans 18 residues. The CDR3 region has the DNA TGTGCCAGCAGCTTAGATTGGCTCGGGACTAGATTGGAAGAGACCCAGTACTTC. Its protein is CASSLDWLGTRLEETQYF.

The rearrangement joins TRBV6-5 to TRBJ1-2, with a weak D call TRBD1 (6 bases). CDR1 and CDR2 (germline): MNHEY, SVGAGI. V lost 0 bases to trimming and J lost 4 bases, with 9 bases between them. CDR3 length: 14 amino acids. The CDR3 DNA reads as TGTGCCAGCAGTTACTCGGGGGCTGGCTATGGCTACACCTTC. Protein sequence: CASSYSGAGYGYTF.